This T cell receptor (beta chain) was identified during a study of OX40 agonist ivuxolimab in advanced cancers. Only in-frame clones appear in the TCRdb table, and some are missing; sequencing was by immunoSEQ multiplex PCR. The sample has tens of thousands of clones, roughly 90% seen once. Germline V lookup: CDR1 KGHSH, CDR2 LQKENI. The CDR3 sequence is 16 residues long. V was clipped by 1 base and J by 3 bases; unmatched bases: 6. The V call is TRBV18, the J call TRBJ1-5; 7 bases agree with TRBD1. The starting material was CD4+ or CD8+ T cells sorted from blood, obtained in a trial of the OX40 agonist ivuxolimab. This clonotype originated in an adult with an advanced solid tumor such as melanoma, head and neck, liver or kidney cancer. The CDR3 sequence: CASSPRGQSNNQPQHF. The CDR3, as DNA: TGTGCCAGCTCACCACGGGGACAGTCTAACAATCAGCCCCAGCATTTT.